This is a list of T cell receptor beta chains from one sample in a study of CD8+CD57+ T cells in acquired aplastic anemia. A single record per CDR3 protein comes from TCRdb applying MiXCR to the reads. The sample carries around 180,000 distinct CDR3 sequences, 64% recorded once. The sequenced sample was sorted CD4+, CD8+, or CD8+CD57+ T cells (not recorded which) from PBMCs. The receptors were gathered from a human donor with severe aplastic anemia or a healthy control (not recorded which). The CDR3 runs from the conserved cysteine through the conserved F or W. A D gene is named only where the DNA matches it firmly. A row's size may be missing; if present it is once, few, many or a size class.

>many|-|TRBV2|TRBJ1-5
CASRAGTSNQPQHF
TGTGCCAGCAGAGCCGGGACAAGCAATCAGCCCCAGCATTTT
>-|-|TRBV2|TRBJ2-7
CASSPRQGGTYEQYF
TGTGCCAGCAGCCCGAGACAGGGAGGCACCTACGAGCAGTACTTC
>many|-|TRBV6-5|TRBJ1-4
CASSYSSGGAGEKLFF
TGTGCCAGCAGTTACTCGAGTGGGGGGGCCGGTGAAAAACTGTTTTTT
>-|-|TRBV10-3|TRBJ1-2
CAISYRGAYTF
TGTGCCATCAGTTACAGAGGTGCCTACACCTTC
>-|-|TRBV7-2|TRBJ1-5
CASSFSGGSNQPQHF
TGTGCCAGCAGCTTTAGCGGGGGCAGCAATCAGCCCCAGCATTTT
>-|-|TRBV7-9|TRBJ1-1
CASSQCRVTEAFF
TGCGCCAGCAGCCAATGTAGGGTCACTGAAGCTTTCTTT
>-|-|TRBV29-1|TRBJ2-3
CSVAGRVTDTQYF
TGCAGCGTTGCTGGCAGGGTAACAGATACGCAGTATTTT
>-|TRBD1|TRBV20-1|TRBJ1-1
CSASGDRGLNTEAFF
TGCAGTGCTAGTGGGGACAGGGGCTTGAACACTGAAGCTTTCTTT
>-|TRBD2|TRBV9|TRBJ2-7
CASSPRTSGRAHEQYF
TGTGCCAGCAGCCCCCGGACTAGCGGGAGGGCCCACGAGCAGTACTTC
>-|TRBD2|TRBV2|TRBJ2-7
CASSLEGTSGAYEQYF
TGTGCCAGCAGCCTCGAAGGGACTAGCGGGGCCTACGAGCAGTACTTC
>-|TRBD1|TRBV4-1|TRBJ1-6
CASSQDPARGNSPLHF
TGCGCCAGCAGCCAAGATCCTGCCAGGGGGAATTCACCCCTCCACTTT
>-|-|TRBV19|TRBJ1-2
CASSMLAQEIPYF
TGTGCCAGTAGTATGCTGGCACAGGAGATCCCGTACTTC
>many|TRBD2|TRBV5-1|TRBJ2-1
CASRYSGGAYNEQFF
TGCGCCAGCAGATATAGCGGGGGGGCATACAATGAGCAGTTCTTC
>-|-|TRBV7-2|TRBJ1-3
CASSLGARGQETIYF
TGTGCCAGCAGCTTAGGCGCCAGGGGCCAAGAGACCATATATTTT
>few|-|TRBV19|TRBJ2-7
CASSIGRQAYEQYF
TGTGCCAGTAGTATAGGACGCCAGGCCTACGAGCAGTACTTC
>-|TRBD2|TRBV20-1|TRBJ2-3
CSASSSGGTDTQYF
TGCAGTGCTAGCTCTAGCGGGGGCACAGATACGCAGTATTTT
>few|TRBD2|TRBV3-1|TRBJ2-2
CASSEPTSGGATGELFF
TGTGCCAGCAGCGAACCGACTAGCGGGGGGGCAACCGGGGAGCTGTTTTTT
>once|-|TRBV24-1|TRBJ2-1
CATRGRFYNEQFF
TGTGCCACCAGAGGTAGGTTCTACAATGAGCAGTTCTTC
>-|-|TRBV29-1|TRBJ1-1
CSVEGGSSHEQYFGPGTEAFF
-
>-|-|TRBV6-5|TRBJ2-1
CASRTYNEQFF
TGTGCCAGCAGGACCTACAATGAGCAGTTCTTC
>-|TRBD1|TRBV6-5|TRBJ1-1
CASGTATEAFF
TGTGCCAGCGGGACAGCCACTGAAGCTTTCTTT
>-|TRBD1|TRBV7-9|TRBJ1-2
CASSGAGQGKFGYGYTF
TGTGCCAGCAGTGGGGCGGGACAGGGTAAATTCGGCTATGGCTACACCTTC
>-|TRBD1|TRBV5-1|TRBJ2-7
CASSFEGTVGYEQYF
TGCGCCAGCAGCTTTGAAGGGACAGTTGGCTACGAGCAGTACTTC
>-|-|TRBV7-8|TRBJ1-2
CASSFGPGSYGYTF
TGTGCCAGCAGCTTTGGGCCGGGGAGCTATGGCTACACCTTC
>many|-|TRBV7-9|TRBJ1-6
CASEDSIGANSPLHF
TGTGCCAGCGAGGATAGTATCGGAGCGAATTCACCCCTCCACTTT
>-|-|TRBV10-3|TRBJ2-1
CAVRDWDEQFF
TGTGCCGTTAGGGATTGGGATGAGCAGTTCTTC
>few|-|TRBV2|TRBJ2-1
CASSKTWTDYNEQFF
TGTGCCAGCAGCAAGACCTGGACTGACTACAATGAGCAGTTCTTC
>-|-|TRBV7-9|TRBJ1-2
CASSSGLGHSAGYGYTF
TGTGCCAGCAGCTCAGGGCTGGGGCATTCGGCAGGCTATGGCTACACCTTC
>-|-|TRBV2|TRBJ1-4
CASSQTATAGGGEKLFF
TGCGCCAGCAGCCAGACAGCCACAGCGGGCGGTGGTGAAAAACTGTTTTTT
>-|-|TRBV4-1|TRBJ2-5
CASSHVGETQYF
TGCGCCAGCAGCCACGTCGGGGAGACCCAGTACTTC
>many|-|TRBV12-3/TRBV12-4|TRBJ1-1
CASSFSPGVTEAFF
TGTGCCAGCAGTTTTTCACCGGGGGTCACTGAAGCTTTCTTT
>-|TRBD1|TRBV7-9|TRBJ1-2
CASSLFAHGTGGYGYTF
TGTGCCAGCAGCTTATTCGCTCATGGGACAGGTGGATACGGCTACACCTTC
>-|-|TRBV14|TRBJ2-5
CASSVGPSAAETQYF
TGTGCCAGCAGCGTAGGCCCCTCAGCGGCAGAGACCCAGTACTTC
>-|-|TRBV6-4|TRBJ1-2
CASSVGPETGYTF
TGTGCCAGCAGTGTTGGGCCGGAGACTGGCTACACCTTC
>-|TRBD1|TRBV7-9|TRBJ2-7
CASSLDSGQGFYEQYF
TGTGCCAGCAGCTTAGATTCGGGACAGGGTTTCTACGAGCAGTACTTC
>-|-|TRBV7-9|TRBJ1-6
CASSLGLGHDVNSPLHF
TGTGCCAGCAGCTTAGGACTGGGACACGACGTGAATTCACCCCTCCACTTT
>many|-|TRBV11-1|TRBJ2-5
CASSYSGTQIQETQYF
TGTGCCAGCAGCTACTCCGGGACTCAGATCCAAGAGACCCAGTACTTC